Listed below are T cell receptor beta chains from one sample, sequenced in a study of early T cells in non-severe SARS-CoV-2 infection. TCRdb called the 5' RACE reads again in MiXCR, with one record for every CDR3 protein. Among about 33,000 distinct CDR3 sequences listed, around 4.6% were seen once. Sequencing was performed on whole blood. These receptors came from an adult who was a healthcare worker with PCR-confirmed SARS-CoV-2 infection or an uninfected control (not recorded which). CDR3s include the opening cysteine and the closing phenylalanine or tryptophan. The order of the fields is clone size, V gene, J gene, D gene, CDR3 protein, CDR3 DNA. D genes are given only for firm matches. Size tells how often a clone was seen (once, few, many) or the class of an expanded clone, and some rows leave it out.

NA	TRBV25-1	TRBJ1-4	TRBD1	CASSDGQGAPGWYEKLFF	TGTGCCAGCAGTGATGGCCAGGGGGCTCCAGGCTGGTACGAAAAACTGTTTTTT
many	TRBV11-2	TRBJ2-5	TRBD1	CASSQRGRETQYF	TGTGCCAGCAGCCAAAGGGGGCGGGAGACCCAGTACTTC
many	TRBV28	TRBJ2-7	TRBD1	CASSWGTGDSYEQYF	TGTGCCAGCAGTTGGGGGACAGGGGATTCCTACGAGCAGTACTTC
many	TRBV2	TRBJ2-7	TRBD2	CASRASGGLTYEQYF	TGTGCCAGCCGGGCTAGCGGGGGCCTCACCTACGAGCAGTACTTC
NA	TRBV11-2	TRBJ2-2	NA	CASREAANTGELFF	TGTGCCAGCAGAGAGGCAGCGAACACCGGGGAGCTGTTTTTT
NA	TRBV3-1	TRBJ2-1	NA	CASSLLVNEQFF	TGTGCCAGCAGCCTACTGGTCAATGAGCAGTTCTTC
many	TRBV20-1	TRBJ1-2	TRBD1	CSATGQGNYGYTF	TGCAGTGCTACGGGACAGGGGAACTATGGCTACACCTTC
NA	TRBV2	TRBJ2-1	TRBD2	CASSEGSGVTYNEQFF	TGTGCCAGCAGTGAGGGTAGCGGGGTAACCTACAATGAGCAGTTCTTC
many	TRBV7-2	TRBJ1-2	NA	CASSPRTKNGYTF	TGTGCCAGCAGCCCCCGGACAAAGAATGGCTACACCTTC
many	TRBV6-5	TRBJ1-2	TRBD1	CASRRGGGYTF	TGTGCCAGCAGAAGAGGGGGCGGCTACACCTTC
many	TRBV12-3/TRBV12-4	TRBJ2-2	NA	CASGVKSDTGELFF	TGTGCCAGCGGTGTGAAAAGCGACACCGGGGAGCTGTTTTTT
few	TRBV7-9	TRBJ2-1	NA	CASRNPGLYNEQFF	TGTGCCAGCAGAAACCCGGGACTTTACAATGAGCAGTTCTTC
few	TRBV18	TRBJ1-2	TRBD1	CASSPPAGGSTDNYGYTF	TGTGCCAGCTCACCACCAGCAGGGGGATCAACCGATAACTATGGCTACACCTTC
few	TRBV5-1	TRBJ2-1	TRBD1	CASSLVGTGPRNEQFF	TGCGCCAGCAGCTTGGTGGGGACAGGGCCCAGAAATGAGCAGTTCTTC
few	TRBV7-8	TRBJ2-3	TRBD2	CASTSWERGGDTQYF	TGTGCCAGCACCTCGTGGGAGCGGGGGGGAGATACGCAGTATTTT
NA	TRBV20-1	TRBJ2-7	NA	CSASVGFYEQYF	TGCAGTGCTAGTGTCGGTTTCTACGAGCAGTACTTC
few	TRBV20-1	TRBJ1-1	NA	CSAAGRVNTEAFF	TGCAGTGCTGCCGGAAGGGTGAACACTGAAGCTTTCTTT
many	TRBV5-1	TRBJ1-5	TRBD1	CASSLGTGEDQPQHF	TGCGCCAGCAGCTTGGGGACAGGGGAGGACCAGCCCCAGCATTTT
few	TRBV29-1	TRBJ1-1	NA	CSAQGTLNTEAFF	TGCAGCGCTCAGGGTACCTTGAACACTGAAGCTTTCTTT
few	TRBV5-4	TRBJ1-3	NA	CASSFQLENTIYF	TGTGCCAGCAGCTTTCAGTTAGAAAACACCATATATTTT
many	TRBV28	TRBJ1-5	NA	CASSLNFPYLNQPQHF	TGTGCCAGCAGTTTAAACTTCCCTTACTTGAATCAGCCCCAGCATTTT